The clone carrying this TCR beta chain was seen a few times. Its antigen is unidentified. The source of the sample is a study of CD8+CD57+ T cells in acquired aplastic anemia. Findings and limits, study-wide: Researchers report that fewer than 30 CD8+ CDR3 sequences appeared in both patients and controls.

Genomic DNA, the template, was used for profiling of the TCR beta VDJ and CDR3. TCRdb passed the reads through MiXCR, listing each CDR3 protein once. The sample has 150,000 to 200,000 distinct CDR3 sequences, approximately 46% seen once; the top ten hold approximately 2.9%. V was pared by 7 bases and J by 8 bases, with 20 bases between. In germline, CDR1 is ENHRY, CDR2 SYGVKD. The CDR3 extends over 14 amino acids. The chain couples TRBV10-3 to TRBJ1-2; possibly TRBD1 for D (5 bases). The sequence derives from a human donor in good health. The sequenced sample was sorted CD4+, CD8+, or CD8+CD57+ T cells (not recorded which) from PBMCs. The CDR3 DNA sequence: TGTGCCATCACCGACCCAGGGAAGGCGGAAGGCTACACCTTC. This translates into CAITDPGKAEGYTF.